The 21 T cell receptor beta chains below all came from one sample that was sequenced in a study of shared clonotypes between healthy human individuals. The method was immunoSEQ multiplex PCR; TCRdb's version includes in-frame clones alone and lacks a portion of them. The table shows about 2,200,000 clones, with about 93% occurring only once. CD45RO-negative cells were positively selected for CCR7, leaving out terminally differentiated effector memory CD45RA+ cells. Sequenced material: naive CD8+ T cells from PBMCs. The origin of the receptors is a man younger than 35 in good health. Some clones in this sample may be carry-over from other donors' samples.

This clone has only a few counts. The chain has TRBV6-6 and TRBJ1-1; D unclear. With 5 bases removed from V and 2 bases from J, the gap between germline ends came to 18 bases. The germline V gene encodes CDR1 MNHNY and CDR2 SVGAGI (reference sequence). CDR3 length: 16 amino acids. The CDR3 region is CASSQSLRQGNTEAFF. DNA for the CDR3: TGTGCCAGCAGTCAATCCCTTCGACAAGGCAACACTGAAGCTTTCTTT.

This clone was found a few times. The sample contains more than one DNA sequence encoding this CDR3. The chain has TRBV6-1 and TRBJ2-7; TRBD1 is a possible D gene (6 bases). V was trimmed by 8 bases and J by 3 bases, leaving 8 bases between them. The CDR3 is made up of 11 amino acids. CDR1 MNHNS and CDR2 SASEGT come from the germline V gene. The CDR3 spells CASGGGYEQYF. The CDR3 nucleotides read TGTGCCAGCGGGGGCGGCTACGAGCAGTACTTC.

The CDR3 reads CASSSTYKTGTFTYEQYF. DNA for the CDR3: TGTGCCAGCAGCTCAACCTACAAGACAGGCACCTTCACCTACGAGCAGTACTTC. The rearrangement uses TRBV28 and TRBJ2-7; possible D gene TRBD1, 6 bases. V was clipped by 6 bases and J by 2 bases, with 26 bases between them. Per the germline V gene, CDR1 is MDHEN and CDR2 is SYDVKM. CDR3 length equals 18 residues. Supplemented by reference TRBV28 and TRBJ2-7, the full variable domain reads DVKVTQSSRYLVKRTGEKVFLECVQDMDHENMFWYRQDPGLGLRLIYFSYDVKMKEKGDIPEGYSVSREKKERFSLILESASTNQTSMYLCASSSTYKTGTFTYEQYFGPGTRLTVT.

DNA for the CDR3: TGTGCCAGCAGTTTCGACAGAATGAACACTGAAGCTTTCTTT. Its protein product is CASSFDRMNTEAFF. The chain carries TRBV6-5 and TRBJ1-1; perhaps TRBD1 as D (5 bases). The CDR3 has 14 amino acids. The V end lost 4 bases, the J end lost 0 bases, and 9 bases lay between the germline ends. Per germline, CDR1 MNHEY and CDR2 SVGAGI.

This chain links TRBV27 with TRBJ2-3, with a possible D match to TRBD2 (6 bases). This CDR3 contains 17 residues. The germline V and J ends were trimmed by 5 bases and 6 bases, with 24 bases remaining between them. CDR1 and CDR2 from the germline V gene are MNHEY and SMNVEV (reference sequence). The CDR3 DNA reads as TGTGCCAGCAGTCCCAATCTAGCGATTCCTCGATCGGATACGCAGTATTTT. Translation: CASSPNLAIPRSDTQYF.

This chain connects TRBV29-1 to TRBJ1-2, with D perhaps TRBD1 (5 bases). Germline V gene lookup returns CDR1 SQVTM and CDR2 ANQGSEA. V was cut by 3 bases and J by 4 bases, with 21 bases left in between. The CDR3 totals 16 residues. CDR3 DNA: TGCAGCGTTGATTTGGTCGGTGGGGGTGGTGGCTATGGCTACACCTTC. Protein product: CSVDLVGGGGGYGYTF.

This chain links TRBV7-2 with TRBJ2-7; no clear D gene. The CDR3 spans 18 residues. Between the trimmed V and J ends, which lost 1 base and 2 bases, there was a span of 21 bases. Germline V gene data show CDR1 as SGHTA and CDR2 as FQGNSA. The CDR3 sequence: CASSLGPQVLGITYEQYF. CDR3 in DNA: TGTGCCAGCAGCTTAGGCCCCCAAGTCCTAGGGATAACCTACGAGCAGTACTTC.

Only one count was recorded for this clone. This sequence joins TRBV28 and TRBJ1-2, with 10 bases aligning to TRBD1. Trimming took 2 bases from V and 8 from J; bases not matched to a gene: 8. CDR3 length: 15 residues. Germline assignment: CDR1 MDHEN and CDR2 SYDVKM. The CDR3 loop is CASSLRTGGPRGYTF. CDR3 bases: TGTGCCAGCAGTTTACGGACAGGGGGACCAAGGGGCTACACCTTC.

This chain uses TRBV19 with TRBJ1-5; D perhaps matches TRBD1 (5 bases). Germline V gene data show CDR1 as LNHDA and CDR2 as SQIVND (reference sequence). The CDR3 consists of 16 residues. V was clipped by 5 bases and J by 3 bases, with 17 bases between them. The CDR3 sequence: CASSSGRPFNNQPQHF. The CDR3, as DNA: TGTGCCAGTAGTTCGGGACGGCCGTTTAACAATCAGCCCCAGCATTTT. The full variable domain, with the rest looked up from reference TRBV19 and TRBJ1-5, is DGGITQSPKYLFRKEGQNVTLSCEQNLNHDAMYWYRQDPGQGLRLIYYSQIVNDFQKGDIAEGYSVSREKKESFPLTVTSAQKNPTAFYLCASSSGRPFNNQPQHFGDGTRLSIL.

The chain combines TRBV10-3 with TRBJ2-6, with TRBD2 as a possible D gene (5 bases). Germline loops: CDR1 ENHRY, CDR2 SYGVKD. V dropped 0 bases and J dropped 5 bases, with 8 bases sitting between them. The CDR3 totals 15 residues. The DNA for the CDR3 is TGTGCCATCAGTGAGTCGCAGGACTGGGCCAACGTCCTGACTTTC. This translates into CAISESQDWANVLTF.

Only one count was recorded for this clone. The chain recombines TRBV5-5 with TRBJ2-2; 12 bases fit TRBD2. V lost 4 bases and J lost 6; bases outside the gene matches: 7. The CDR3 is 16 residues long. Germline V gives CDR1 SGHKS, CDR2 YYEKEE (reference sequence). CDR3 DNA: TGTGCCAGCAGCCATGGACTAGCGGGGATCGCCGGGGAGCTGTTTTTT. Translation: CASSHGLAGIAGELFF.

CDR3 bases: TGTGCCACCAGCGGGTTGGCTTCGTGGGCTAGCGGGGGTTACAATGAGCAGTTCTTC. Amino acids: CATSGLASWASGGYNEQFF. The chain recombines TRBV15 with TRBJ2-1, with 10 positions matching TRBD2. The CDR3 runs to 19 residues. V shed 5 bases, J shed 4 bases, and the junction held 17 bases outside the gene matches. The germline gives CDR1 LNHNV, CDR2 YYDKDF (reference sequence). The whole variable domain, filled in from reference TRBV15 and TRBJ2-1, reads DAMVIQNPRYQVTQFGKPVTLSCSQTLNHNVMYWYQQKSSQAPKLLFHYYDKDFNNEADTPDNFQSRRPNTSFCFLDIRSPGLGDTAMYLCATSGLASWASGGYNEQFFGPGTRLTVL.

J is TRBJ2-5 and V is TRBV10-1; perhaps TRBD1 as D (5 bases). CDR3 length: 12 residues. The V end lost 10 bases, the J end lost 5 bases, and 14 bases lay between the germline ends. CDR1 and CDR2 from the germline V gene are WNHNN and SYGVQD (reference sequence). The CDR3 loop is CATGHHPETQYF. The CDR3 DNA follows: TGCGCCACTGGACACCACCCGGAGACCCAGTACTTC.

The CDR3 DNA reads as TGTGCCAGCAGCTTAGCGGGACTAGCGGGAGGGCCACACACCGGGGAGCTGTTTTTT. This translates into CASSLAGLAGGPHTGELFF. The V and J genes are TRBV7-2 and TRBJ2-2; 16 nucleotides agree with TRBD2. V lost 0 bases and J lost 3; bases outside the gene matches: 4. The CDR3 spans 19 residues. Germline CDR1 is SGHTA and CDR2 is FQGNSA.

The count of this clone is one. The chain links TRBV27 to TRBJ2-1; 12 positions agree with TRBD2. Trimming cost V 3 bases and J 4 bases; bases outside gene matches: 10. The CDR3 loop spans 18 amino acids. Germline V gives CDR1 MNHEY, CDR2 SMNVEV (reference sequence). The CDR3 sequence is CASSLLGTSGPNYNEQFF. CDR3 DNA sequence: TGTGCCAGCAGTTTGCTCGGGACTAGCGGGCCAAATTACAATGAGCAGTTCTTC.

With regard to this clone: This sample includes further DNA sequences coding for the same CDR3. The chain couples TRBV4-1 to TRBJ2-7; 7 bases fit TRBD1. V was pared by 5 bases and J by 0 bases, with 4 bases of the junction left unmatched. Germline V gene lookup returns CDR1 MGHRA and CDR2 YSYEKL. The CDR3 runs 14 residues. CDR3 residues: CASSYRDSSYEQYF. CDR3 sequence (DNA): TGCGCCAGCAGCTATCGGGACAGCTCCTACGAGCAGTACTTC.

The chain joins TRBV28 to TRBJ2-7, with 8 bases lining up with TRBD2. V gave up 2 bases and J gave up 6 bases; unmatched junction bases: 12. The CDR3 is made up of 16 amino acids. From germline, CDR1 is MDHEN and CDR2 SYDVKM. CDR3 loop: CASSLIGLAAASEQYF. In DNA, the CDR3 is TGTGCCAGCAGTTTAATCGGACTAGCCGCGGCCTCCGAGCAGTACTTC.

V usage is TRBV11-3 and J usage is TRBJ2-3; TRBD2 agrees at 13 bases. After removal of 5 bases from V and 5 bases from J, the junction contained 7 bases not matched to a gene. CDR3 size: 16 residues. Germline V gives CDR1 SGHNT, CDR2 YENEEA. CDR3 in amino acids: CASSPRTSGSVDTQYF. The CDR3 DNA follows: TGTGCCAGCAGCCCGAGGACTAGCGGGAGCGTAGATACGCAGTATTTT.

This chain's CDR3 is CASSSGTSRRETQYF. CDR3 DNA sequence: TGTGCCAGCAGCAGCGGGACTAGCCGAAGGGAGACCCAGTACTTC. The chain combines TRBV5-6 with TRBJ2-5; TRBD2 matches at 9 bases. J lost 5 bases, V lost 4 bases, and 9 bases had no gene match. Germline V gene lookup returns CDR1 SGHDT and CDR2 YYEEEE. The CDR3 contains 15 residues.

V usage is TRBV4-1 and J usage is TRBJ2-7; TRBD1 matches at 10 bases. The CDR3 covers 17 residues. Germline V lookup: CDR1 MGHRA, CDR2 YSYEKL. V shed 0 bases and J 0 bases; nucleotides not matched to a gene: 5. CDR3 coding DNA: TGCGCCAGCAGCCAAGAAACCGGGACAGGGGCCTCCTACGAGCAGTACTTC. Protein product: CASSQETGTGASYEQYF.

A few counts support this clone. J is TRBJ1-1 and V is TRBV2, with D unresolved. V shed 2 bases and J shed 1 base, with 11 bases lying between them. This CDR3 has 15 residues. CDR1 is SNHLY, CDR2 FYNNEI, per germline. CDR3 sequence (DNA): TGTGCCAGCAGTGAAAGCTTGGTAGCGAACACTGAAGCTTTCTTT. Translated: CASSESLVANTEAFF.